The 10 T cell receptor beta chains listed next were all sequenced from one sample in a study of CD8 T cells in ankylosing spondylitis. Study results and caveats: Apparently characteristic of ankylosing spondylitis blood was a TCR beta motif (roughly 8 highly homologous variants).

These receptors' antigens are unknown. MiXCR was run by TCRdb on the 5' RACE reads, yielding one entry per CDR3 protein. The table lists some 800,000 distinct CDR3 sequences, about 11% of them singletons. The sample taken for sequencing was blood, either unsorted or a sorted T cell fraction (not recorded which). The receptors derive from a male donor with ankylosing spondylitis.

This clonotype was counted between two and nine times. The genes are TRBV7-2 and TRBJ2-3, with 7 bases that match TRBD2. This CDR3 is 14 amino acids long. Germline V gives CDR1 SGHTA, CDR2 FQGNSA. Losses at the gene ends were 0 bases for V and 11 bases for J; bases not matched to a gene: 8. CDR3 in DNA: TGTGCCAGCAGCTTAGCGAGAGGGCTAGCGGTGCAGTATTTT. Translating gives CASSLARGLAVQYF.

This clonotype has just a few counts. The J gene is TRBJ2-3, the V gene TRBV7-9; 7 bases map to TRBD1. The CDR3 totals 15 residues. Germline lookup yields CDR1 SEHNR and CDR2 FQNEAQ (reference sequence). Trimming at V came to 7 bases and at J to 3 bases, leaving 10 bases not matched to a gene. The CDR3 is CASNPGTGATDTQYF. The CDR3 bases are TGTGCCAGCAACCCCGGCACAGGGGCGACAGATACGCAGTATTTT.

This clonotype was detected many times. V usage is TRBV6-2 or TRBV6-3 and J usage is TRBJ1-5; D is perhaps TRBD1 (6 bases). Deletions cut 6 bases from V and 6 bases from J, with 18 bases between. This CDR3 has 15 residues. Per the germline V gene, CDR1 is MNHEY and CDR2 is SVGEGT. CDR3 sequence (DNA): TGTGCCAGCAGCCCCGCGACAGGTCCTAGTCAGCCCCAGCATTTT. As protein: CASSPATGPSQPQHF.

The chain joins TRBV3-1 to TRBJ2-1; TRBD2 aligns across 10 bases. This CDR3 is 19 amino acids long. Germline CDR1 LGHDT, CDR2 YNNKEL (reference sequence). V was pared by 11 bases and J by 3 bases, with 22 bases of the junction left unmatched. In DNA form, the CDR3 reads TGTGCCTGCACCAGAAGACTTCCTAGCGGGAGTATAATCTACAATGAGCAGTTCTTC. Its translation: CACTRRLPSGSIIYNEQFF.

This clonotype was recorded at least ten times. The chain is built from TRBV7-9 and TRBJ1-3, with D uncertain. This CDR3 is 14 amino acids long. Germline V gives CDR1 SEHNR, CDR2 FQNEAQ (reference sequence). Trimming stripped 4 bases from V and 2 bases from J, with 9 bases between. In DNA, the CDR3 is TGTGCCAGCAGCTCCTGGAGGGCTGGAAACACCATATATTTT. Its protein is CASSSWRAGNTIYF.

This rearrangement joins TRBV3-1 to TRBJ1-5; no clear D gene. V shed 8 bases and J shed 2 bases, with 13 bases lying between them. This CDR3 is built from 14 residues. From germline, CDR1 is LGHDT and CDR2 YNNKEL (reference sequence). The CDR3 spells CASAGSGGNQPQHF. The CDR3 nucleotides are TGTGCCAGCGCGGGGTCCGGGGGCAATCAGCCCCAGCATTTT.

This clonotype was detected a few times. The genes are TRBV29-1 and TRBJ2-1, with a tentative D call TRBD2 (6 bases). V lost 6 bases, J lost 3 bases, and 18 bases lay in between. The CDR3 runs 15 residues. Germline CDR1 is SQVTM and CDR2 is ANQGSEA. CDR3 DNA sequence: TGCAGCGTAGGACTAAGACTACACCGCTACAATGAGCAGTTCTTC. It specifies CSVGLRLHRYNEQFF.

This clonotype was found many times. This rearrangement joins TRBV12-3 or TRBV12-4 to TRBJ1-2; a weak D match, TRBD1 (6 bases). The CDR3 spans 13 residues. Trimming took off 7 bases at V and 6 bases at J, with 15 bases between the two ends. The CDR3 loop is CASTPDSRDGYTF. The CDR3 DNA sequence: TGTGCCAGCACCCCGGACAGTCGGGATGGCTACACCTTC.

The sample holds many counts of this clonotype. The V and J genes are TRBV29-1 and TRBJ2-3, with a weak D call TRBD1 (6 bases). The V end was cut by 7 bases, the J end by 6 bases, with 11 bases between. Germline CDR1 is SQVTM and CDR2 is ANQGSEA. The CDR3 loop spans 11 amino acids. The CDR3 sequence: CSALRGDTQYF. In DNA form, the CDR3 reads TGCAGCGCTCTGAGGGGGGATACGCAGTATTTT.

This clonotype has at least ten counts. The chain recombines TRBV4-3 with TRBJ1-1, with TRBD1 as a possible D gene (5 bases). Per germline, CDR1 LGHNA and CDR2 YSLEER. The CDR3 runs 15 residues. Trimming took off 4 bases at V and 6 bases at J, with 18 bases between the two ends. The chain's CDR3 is CASSRSSRGSPEAFF. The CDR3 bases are TGCGCCAGCAGCCGTAGCAGTCGGGGGAGCCCTGAAGCTTTCTTT.